Listed here are 14 T cell receptor beta chains from one sample, sequenced in a study of low-dose radiotherapy and immunotherapy resistance in tumors. Alpha- and beta-chain coverage of first-strand cDNA came from TRAV- and TRBV-specific primers. Over roughly 19 PCR cycles, TCRs were amplified from a constant-region primer and V-primer adapter. TCRdb redid the calling of the reads with MiXCR, one entry per CDR3 protein. Of tens of thousands of distinct CDR3 sequences in the sample, 15% to 20% were seen once. The time point is: before trial treatment. This sample comprised PBMCs, obtained before treatment. The receptors originated from a male donor with prostate cancer.

This clonotype came up many times. The V call is TRBV9, the J call TRBJ2-1; 8 bases agree with TRBD2. The length of the CDR3 is 15 residues. Germline V CDR1 and CDR2: SGDLS, YYNGEE. After removal of 0 bases from V and 4 bases from J, the junction contained 3 bases not matched to a gene. This CDR3 reads CASSVVTSGYNEQFF. The CDR3 coding sequence is TGTGCCAGCAGCGTAGTTACTAGCGGTTACAATGAGCAGTTCTTC.

The table lists this clonotype with many counts. V usage is TRBV6-2 or TRBV6-3 and J usage is TRBJ2-1, with 7 bases identical to TRBD1. V was clipped by 0 bases and J by 3 bases; unmatched bases: 5. The germline V gene encodes CDR1 MNHEY and CDR2 SVGEGT. The CDR3 runs 16 residues. The CDR3 spells CASSYSGTDHYNEQFF. The CDR3 DNA reads TGTGCCAGCAGTTACTCCGGGACAGACCACTACAATGAGCAGTTCTTC.

This clonotype was observed many times. This sequence joins TRBV18 and TRBJ1-5; 7 positions agree with TRBD1. Germline V gene sequence: CDR1 KGHSH, CDR2 LQKENI. Trimming removed 2 bases from V and 4 bases from J; junction bases left unmatched: 8. The CDR3 sequence is 16 residues long. CDR3 amino acids: CASSPGTAGLNQPQHF. The CDR3 nucleotides are TGTGCCAGCTCACCAGGGACAGCGGGATTAAATCAGCCCCAGCATTTT.

The chain combines TRBV7-8 with TRBJ2-3; D might be TRBD2 (6 bases). Looked up from germline, CDR1 is SGHVS and CDR2 is FQNEAQ. The CDR3 consists of 16 residues. Trimming shortened V by 1 base and J by 2 bases, and 13 bases separated the two germline ends. This CDR3 is CASSLGRGADTDTQYF. CDR3 in DNA: TGTGCCAGCAGCTTAGGGAGGGGAGCGGACACAGATACGCAGTATTTT.

In its sample, this clonotype was seen many times. The rearrangement joins TRBV10-3 to TRBJ2-3; D is unclear. The V gene's germline CDR1 is ENHRY and CDR2 SYGVKD. Trimming took 3 bases from V and 2 from J, leaving 12 bases between them. This CDR3 region has 15 residues. The CDR3 is CAISEVGTITDTQYF. Here the CDR3 DNA reads TGTGCCATCAGTGAAGTTGGTACGATCACAGATACGCAGTATTTT.

The chain links TRBV29-1 to TRBJ2-7; possible D gene TRBD1, 6 bases. The CDR3 loop spans 13 amino acids. Trimming took off 7 bases at V and 3 bases at J, with 16 bases between the two ends. Germline V CDR1 and CDR2: SQVTM, ANQGSEA. The DNA for the CDR3 is TGCAGCGCCATCAGTACAGGGAACTACGAGCAGTACTTC. Amino acid sequence: CSAISTGNYEQYF.

This clonotype occurred many times. The CDR3 reads CAWSTGDTQYF. CDR3 nucleotide sequence: TGTGCCTGGAGTACGGGAGATACGCAGTATTTT. This chain connects TRBV30 to TRBJ2-3; D not certain. Per the germline V gene, CDR1 is GTSNPN and CDR2 is SVGIG (reference sequence). The CDR3 extends over 11 amino acids. V was clipped by 2 bases and J by 5 bases, with 5 bases between them.

This clonotype was recorded many times. This chain joins TRBV15 and TRBJ2-6, with D uncertain. The V end lost 6 bases, the J end lost 3 bases, and 9 bases lay between the germline ends. CDR1 LNHNV and CDR2 YYDKDF come from the germline V gene (reference sequence). CDR3 length: 14 residues. The CDR3 region is CATSRSSGANVLTF. For the CDR3, the DNA is TGTGCCACCAGTCGATCGAGTGGGGCCAACGTCCTGACTTTC.

This clonotype was counted at least ten times. The rearrangement uses TRBV2 and TRBJ1-2; TRBD1 is a possible D gene (5 bases). Per the germline V gene, CDR1 is SNHLY and CDR2 is FYNNEI. The germline V and J ends were trimmed by 7 bases and 8 bases, with 14 bases remaining between them. The CDR3 is made up of 12 amino acids. The CDR3 sequence: CASTWGVGGYTF. The CDR3 coding sequence is TGTGCCAGCACCTGGGGGGTCGGGGGCTACACCTTC.

This clonotype was seen repeatedly, ten times or more. CDR3 in amino acids: CSAEGGGAYEQYF. For the CDR3, the DNA is TGCAGTGCCGAGGGCGGGGGGGCCTACGAGCAGTACTTC. The chain has TRBV20-1 and TRBJ2-7; 9 nucleotides line up with TRBD2. The CDR3 totals 13 residues. The germline gives CDR1 DFQATT, CDR2 SNEGSKA (reference sequence). J was trimmed by 2 bases and V by 6 bases; bases with no gene match: 5.

This rearrangement joins TRBV12-3 or TRBV12-4 to TRBJ2-2; the D gene is possibly TRBD1 (6 bases). The CDR3 totals 15 residues. Trimming took 10 bases from V and 4 from J, leaving 19 bases between them. The CDR3 reads CATKQGPSGTGELFF. The CDR3 bases are TGTGCCACCAAACAGGGACCCTCAGGCACCGGGGAGCTGTTTTTT.

This clonotype was recorded many times. The CDR3 is CASSSGQGRTGELFF. The CDR3 DNA sequence: TGTGCCAGCAGTTCGGGACAGGGAAGGACCGGGGAGCTGTTTTTT. The chain has TRBV2 and TRBJ2-2; 9 nucleotides align to TRBD1. After removal of 5 bases from V and 5 bases from J, the junction contained 6 bases not matched to a gene. The CDR3 consists of 15 residues. The V gene's germline CDR1 is SNHLY and CDR2 FYNNEI. Full variable domain (rest looked up from reference TRBV2 and TRBJ2-2): EPEVTQTPSHQVTQMGQEVILRCVPISNHLYFYWYRQILGQKVEFLVSFYNNEISEKSEIFDDQFSVERPDGSNFTLKIRSTKLEDSAMYFCASSSGQGRTGELFFGEGSRLTVL.

In this sample, this clonotype turned up many times. The chain combines TRBV20-1 with TRBJ2-3, with D possibly called TRBD1 or TRBD2 (6 bases each). V was cut by 5 bases and J by 0 bases, with 18 bases left in between. The germline V gene encodes CDR1 DFQATT and CDR2 SNEGSKA (reference sequence). The CDR3 has 16 residues. The CDR3 coding sequence is TGCAGTGCTCCCCTCCGGGGGCTTAGCAGCACAGATACGCAGTATTTT. Protein product: CSAPLRGLSSTDTQYF.

This clonotype has at least ten counts. The chain couples TRBV6-1 to TRBJ2-3; D perhaps matches TRBD2 (7 bases). There are 17 residues in the CDR3. V dropped 2 bases and J dropped 3 bases, with 18 bases sitting between them. CDR1 MNHNS and CDR2 SASEGT come from the germline V gene. CDR3 coding DNA: TGTGCCAGCAGTGAATTACTGGGGGGGCCTCCGACAGATACGCAGTATTTT. Its translation: CASSELLGGPPTDTQYF.